Below are 27 T cell receptor beta chains sequenced from a single sample in a study of cytomegalovirus exposure and HLA in healthy donors. A multiplex PCR was run with 60 Vbeta primers and 13 Jbeta primers. Sequenced by immunoSEQ multiplex PCR; TCRdb stores in-frame clones only, minus some. The sample carries about 200,000 clones, approximately 83% recorded once. The sequenced sample consisted of PBMCs. Receptors were obtained from a boy between 2 and 10 years old in good health and CMV-seronegative.

The V call is TRBV29-1, the J call TRBJ1-1; the match to TRBD1 covers 7 bases. There are 14 residues in the CDR3. Per germline, CDR1 SQVTM and CDR2 ANQGSEA. J lost 3 bases, V lost 5 bases, and 9 bases had no gene match. CDR3: CSVQGRGRDTEAFF. CDR3 DNA sequence: TGCAGCGTTCAAGGGAGGGGGCGCGACACTGAAGCTTTCTTT. The full variable domain, with the rest looked up from reference TRBV29-1 and TRBJ1-1, is SAVISQKPSRDICQRGTSLTIQCQVDSQVTMMFWYRQQPGQSLTLIATANQGSEATYESGFVIDKFPISRPNLTFSTLTVSNMSPEDSSIYLCSVQGRGRDTEAFFGQGTRLTVV.

The CDR3 sequence: CASSPQGLQEKLFF. The CDR3 DNA reads as TGTGCCAGCAGCCCGCAGGGATTACAGGAAAAACTGTTTTTT. This chain connects TRBV7-9 to TRBJ1-4; D is possibly TRBD1 (5 bases). CDR1 and CDR2 (germline): SEHNR, FQNEAQ (reference sequence). V gave up 5 bases and J gave up 8 bases, with 15 bases separating them. This CDR3 has 14 amino acids.

This chain uses TRBV7-2 with TRBJ2-3, with TRBD2 identical over 10 bases. With V trimmed by 6 bases and J by 9 bases, 15 bases remained unmatched. The CDR3 totals 16 residues. Germline-derived CDR1 and CDR2 are SGHTA and FQGNSA. The CDR3 protein is CASRPSSGGARGTQYF. The CDR3 DNA reads TGTGCCAGCAGACCAAGCAGCGGGGGGGCGCGGGGGACGCAGTATTTT. Full variable domain (missing parts from reference TRBV7-2 and TRBJ2-3): GAGVSQSPSNKVTEKGKDVELRCDPISGHTALYWYRQSLGQGLEFLIYFQGNSAPDKSGLPSDRFSAERTGGSVSTLTIQRTQQEDSAVYLCASRPSSGGARGTQYFGPGTRLTVL.

The chain has TRBV9 and TRBJ2-5; a possible D gene is TRBD2 (5 bases). Trimming pared 2 bases from V and 2 bases from J, leaving 13 bases between. Germline-derived CDR1 and CDR2 are SGDLS and YYNGEE. The CDR3 runs 15 residues. CDR3 nucleotides: TGTGCCAGCAGCGTTTCTCTGGGGAGACAAGAGACCCAGTACTTC. It encodes CASSVSLGRQETQYF.

The J gene is TRBJ1-2, the V gene TRBV9; D is possibly TRBD1 (6 bases). V gave up 4 bases and J gave up 4 bases, with 11 bases separating them. Germline CDR1 and CDR2: SGDLS and YYNGEE. The CDR3 is 13 residues long. CDR3 in DNA: TGTGCCAGCAGCACACAGGGTAGCTATGGCTACACCTTC. Amino acids: CASSTQGSYGYTF. Drawing the rest from reference TRBV9 and TRBJ1-2, the complete variable domain is DSGVTQTPKHLITATGQRVTLRCSPRSGDLSVYWYQQSLDQGLQFLIQYYNGEERAKGNILERFSAQQFPDLHSELNLSSLELGDSALYFCASSTQGSYGYTFGSGTRLTVV.

This chain connects TRBV7-9 to TRBJ2-1, with TRBD1 matching 7 bases. V dropped 5 bases and J dropped 0; count of bases not matched to a gene: 4. The length of the CDR3 is 15 residues. Germline V gene lookup returns CDR1 SEHNR and CDR2 FQNEAQ (reference sequence). CDR3 DNA: TGTGCCAGCAGCCATGGACAGGACTCCTACAATGAGCAGTTCTTC. Translated, it gives CASSHGQDSYNEQFF.

The chain employs TRBV5-1 and TRBJ1-1; the D gene is possibly TRBD1 (5 bases). V was shortened by 0 bases and J by 1 base, with 7 bases between the two germline ends. The CDR3 totals 14 residues. CDR1 is SGHRS and CDR2 is YFSETQ in the germline V gene. In nucleotides, the CDR3 is TGCGCCAGCAGCTTGGCCACAGGGAACACTGAAGCTTTCTTT. Amino acid sequence: CASSLATGNTEAFF.

The genes are TRBV6-1 and TRBJ1-1; a possible D gene is TRBD1 (5 bases). Germline V gene lookup returns CDR1 MNHNS and CDR2 SASEGT. V was trimmed by 7 bases and J by 7 bases, leaving 16 bases between them. This CDR3 region has 13 residues. CDR3 amino acids: CASNWGVGSEAFF. CDR3 nucleotide sequence: TGTGCCAGCAATTGGGGGGTCGGTAGTGAAGCTTTCTTT.

The V call is TRBV5-1, the J call TRBJ2-7, with 7 bases fitting TRBD1. V lost 1 base and J lost 2; bases outside the gene matches: 3. Germline V gene lookup returns CDR1 SGHRS and CDR2 YFSETQ. CDR3 length: 14 amino acids. CDR3 protein: CASSLLGGTYEQYF. Written as DNA, the CDR3 is TGCGCCAGCAGCTTGTTAGGGGGCACCTACGAGCAGTACTTC. Full variable domain (rest looked up from reference TRBV5-1 and TRBJ2-7): KAGVTQTPRYLIKTRGQQVTLSCSPISGHRSVSWYQQTPGQGLQFLFEYFSETQRNKGNFPGRFSGRQFSNSRSEMNVSTLELGDSALYLCASSLLGGTYEQYFGPGTRLTVT.

V gene TRBV19 combines with J gene TRBJ2-5; 9 bases line up with TRBD2. The CDR3 is made up of 15 amino acids. Germline V gene sequence: CDR1 LNHDA, CDR2 SQIVND (reference sequence). The V and J ends lost 4 bases and 2 bases, in that order; junction bases with no gene match: 5. CDR3 in amino acids: CASSSVTSGQETQYF. In DNA, the CDR3 is TGTGCCAGTAGTAGCGTGACTAGCGGACAAGAGACCCAGTACTTC.

The V and J genes are TRBV6-5 and TRBJ1-6; possibly TRBD1 for D (5 bases). Germline loops: CDR1 MNHEY, CDR2 SVGAGI. With 0 bases removed from V and 9 bases from J, the gap between germline ends came to 15 bases. The CDR3 has 16 residues. DNA for the CDR3: TGTGCCAGCAGTTACTCGGCCCAGGGAGGGTTTTCACCCCTCCACTTT. Its translation is CASSYSAQGGFSPLHF.

The rearrangement joins TRBV9 to TRBJ2-3; 10 nucleotides align to TRBD2. Germline V gene sequence: CDR1 SGDLS, CDR2 YYNGEE. Trimming at V came to 0 bases and at J to 3 bases, leaving 4 bases not matched to a gene. This CDR3 is built from 16 residues. In DNA, the CDR3 is TGTGCCAGCAGCGTAGACCTAGCGGGGGAAACAGATACGCAGTATTTT. Its protein product is CASSVDLAGETDTQYF.

The rearrangement links TRBV7-9 to TRBJ2-5; 7 positions agree with TRBD1. Germline values: CDR1 SEHNR, CDR2 FQNEAQ (reference sequence). V lost 1 base to trimming and J lost 1 base; unmatched junction nucleotides: 6. The CDR3 extends over 16 amino acids. CDR3 in DNA: TGTGCCAGCAGCTTAGGGGACGGGACAGCCCAAGAGACCCAGTACTTC. This sequence encodes CASSLGDGTAQETQYF.

In the case of this clone: The same CDR3 arises from other DNA sequences in this sample as well. J is TRBJ1-2 and V is TRBV4-2; D is undetermined. Trimming pared 0 bases from V and 5 bases from J, leaving 13 bases between. The CDR3 contains 15 residues. Germline V gene lookup returns CDR1 LGHNA and CDR2 YNFKEQ. CDR3 sequence: CASSQEAPGVYGYTF. In nucleotides, the CDR3 is TGTGCCAGCAGCCAAGAAGCGCCGGGAGTGTATGGCTACACCTTC.

This chain connects TRBV14 to TRBJ1-6, with 8 positions matching TRBD1. Germline trimming cut 6 bases from V and 9 bases from J; bases unmatched to any gene: 7. In germline, CDR1 is SGHDN, CDR2 FVKESK. This CDR3 spans 14 amino acids. The CDR3 loop is CASRTDREFSPLHF. In nucleotides, the CDR3 is TGTGCCAGCAGAACGGACAGGGAATTTTCACCCCTCCACTTT.

The chain uses TRBV9 and TRBJ1-3; D unresolved. The CDR3 spans 16 residues. In germline, CDR1 is SGDLS, CDR2 YYNGEE. Trimming shortened V by 3 bases and J by 0 bases, and 13 bases separated the two germline ends. CDR3 protein: CASSASFLSSGNTIYF. The CDR3 DNA reads TGTGCCAGCAGCGCCTCGTTTCTTAGCTCTGGAAACACCATATATTTT.

The rearrangement uses TRBV7-2 and TRBJ2-3; 16 bases are a match to TRBD2. The CDR3 is 19 residues long. Trimming took 1 base from V and 6 from J; bases not matched to a gene: 10. Germline CDR1 reads SGHTA; CDR2 reads FQGNSA. DNA for the CDR3: TGTGCCAGCAGCTTAGTGGGGACTAGCGGGGGGGCTTTCGCGGATACGCAGTATTTT. The encoded protein is CASSLVGTSGGAFADTQYF.

The J gene is TRBJ1-6, the V gene TRBV19; D is uncertain. Germline CDR1 is LNHDA and CDR2 is SQIVND (reference sequence). The length of the CDR3 is 14 residues. V lost 3 bases to trimming and J lost 5 bases, with 8 bases between them. The CDR3 spells CASSMQPNNSPLHF. Written as DNA, the CDR3 is TGTGCCAGTAGTATGCAACCTAATAATTCACCCCTCCACTTT.

The chain employs TRBV19 and TRBJ2-5; D might be TRBD2 (5 bases). Trimming left V 3 bases short and J 5 bases short, with 13 bases between. This CDR3 comprises 14 residues. The germline CDR1 and CDR2 sequences are LNHDA and SQIVND (reference sequence). The CDR3 region is CASSIWVGGETQYF. The CDR3 coding sequence is TGTGCCAGTAGTATTTGGGTTGGCGGGGAGACCCAGTACTTC.

The gene calls are TRBV10-3 and TRBJ2-3; 8 nucleotides line up with TRBD1. Germline V gene data show CDR1 as ENHRY and CDR2 as SYGVKD. The CDR3 has 15 amino acids. The junction had 6 bases not matched to a gene; V was cut back by 4 bases and J by 3 bases. CDR3 DNA sequence: TGTGCCATCAGTGCTTGGACAGGGAGAACAGATACGCAGTATTTT. It specifies CAISAWTGRTDTQYF.

This clone was observed a single time. The V call is TRBV30, the J call TRBJ2-7; D ambiguous. CDR1 GTSNPN and CDR2 SVGIG come from the germline V gene (reference sequence). Trimming removed 2 bases at V and 9 bases at J, with 14 bases between. The CDR3 consists of 12 residues. The CDR3 loop is CAWSLSSERQYF. In DNA, the CDR3 is TGTGCCTGGAGTTTATCCAGCGAGAGGCAGTACTTC.

The chain is built from TRBV5-6 and TRBJ1-6; 8 positions match TRBD1. V gave up 2 bases and J gave up 4 bases; unmatched junction bases: 8. Germline CDR1 is SGHDT and CDR2 is YYEEEE. This CDR3 is built from 17 residues. CDR3 sequence: CASSFAQGAWYNSPLHF. As DNA, the CDR3 is TGTGCCAGCAGCTTCGCGCAGGGGGCTTGGTATAATTCACCCCTCCACTTT.

This clone was counted between two and nine times. At one end, the junction sequence differs from germline, possibly due to a read error. V is TRBV23-1 and J is TRBJ2-1; D not certain. TRBV23-1 belongs to the ORF category, with a function that is uncertain. This CDR3 region has 12 residues. Here the CDR3 reads CASSQRDNEQFF. CDR3 in DNA: TGCGCCAGCAGTCAACGTGACAACGAGCAGTTCTTC.

V usage is TRBV5-1 and J usage is TRBJ1-1, with TRBD1 as a possible D gene (5 bases). CDR1 and CDR2 (germline): SGHRS, YFSETQ. This CDR3 has 13 amino acids. The V end was cut by 2 bases, the J end by 11 bases, with 16 bases between. The CDR3 loop reads CASSLDPQGGAFF. In nucleotides, the CDR3 is TGCGCCAGCAGCTTAGACCCGCAGGGAGGCGCTTTCTTT.

The chain couples TRBV27 to TRBJ1-2, with 7 bases aligning to TRBD1. The CDR3 has 13 residues. Germline V lookup: CDR1 MNHEY, CDR2 SMNVEV (reference sequence). The ends lost 6 bases at V and 4 bases at J; junction bases unmatched: 5. CDR3 sequence (DNA): TGTGCCAGCAGGACCGGGACAGCCTATGGCTACACCTTC. Translated, it gives CASRTGTAYGYTF.

This chain joins TRBV10-3 and TRBJ2-6, with a tentative D call TRBD1 (6 bases). V lost 4 bases and J 1 base, leaving 11 bases between the germline ends. CDR1 ENHRY and CDR2 SYGVKD come from the germline V gene. There are 16 residues in the CDR3. The CDR3 nucleotides are TGTGCCATCAGTGCACAGGGACCTTCTGGGGCCAACGTCCTGACTTTC. Translation gives CAISAQGPSGANVLTF.

V usage is TRBV7-3 and J usage is TRBJ2-3, with TRBD2 identical over 9 bases. Germline CDR1 is SGHTA and CDR2 is FQGTGA. CDR3 length: 13 amino acids. J gave up 5 bases and V 5 bases, and 2 bases lay outside the gene matches. DNA of the CDR3: TGTGCCAGCAGCCGCGGGGGGGGAGATACGCAGTATTTT. Protein sequence: CASSRGGGDTQYF.